Reported below is one TCR beta chain. The record originates from a study of cytotoxic CD8 clonotypes in ibrutinib-treated CLL. Only in-frame clones appear in the TCRdb table, and some are missing; sequencing was by immunoSEQ multiplex PCR. The repertoire holds 330,000 or so clones, with 67% as singletons. V lost 5 bases to trimming and J lost 0 bases, with 8 bases between them. Germline CDR1 reads SGHTA; CDR2 reads FQGNSA. The CDR3 runs to 14 residues. The sequence was collected from a human donor with chronic lymphocytic leukemia. Sequences were derived from PBMCs, sampled after 36 months of ibrutinib treatment. The V call is TRBV7-2, the J call TRBJ1-3; D gene unclear. This chain's CDR3 is CASSLQSSGNTIYF. The CDR3 bases are TGTGCCAGCAGCCTACAGAGCTCTGGAAACACCATATATTTT.